A selection of T cell receptor beta chains follows, all from one sample in a study of human T cells and chemical hapten exposure. TCRdb itself ran the RACE reads through MiXCR, one entry per CDR3 protein. This sample has some 93,000 distinct CDR3 sequences, with approximately 8.2% found just once. Sequencing input: whole blood. The receptors come from a female donor in good health. Some clones in this sample may be carry-over from other donors' samples. CDR3s include the opening cysteine and the closing phenylalanine or tryptophan. D genes are given only for firm matches. Clone size, where shown, is once, few, many, or a class for clones that have expanded.

abundance | j_gene | d_gene | v_gene | CDR3nt | CDR3aa
NA | TRBJ2-1 | NA | TRBV4-1 | TGCGCCAGCAGCCAAGCTCGAGGGGGCAATGAGCAGTTCTTC | CASSQARGGNEQFF
NA | TRBJ2-2 | NA | TRBV20-1 | TGCAGTGCTAGGGGACGGAAGAACACCGAGGAGCTGTTTTTT | CSARGRKNTEELFF
NA | TRBJ2-5 | NA | TRBV6-2/TRBV6-3 | TGTGCCAGCAGTTACGGGGAAGAGACCCAGTACTTC | CASSYGEETQYF
NA | TRBJ1-1 | TRBD1 | TRBV20-1 | TGCAGTGCTAGAGATAAACTAACCCGGGACAGGGTCTTGAACACTGAAGCTTTCTTT | CSARDKLTRDRVLNTEAFF
NA | TRBJ2-1 | NA | TRBV5-6 | TGTGCCAGCAGCTTGGTAGTGACGCACAATGAGCAGTTCTTC | CASSLVVTHNEQFF
NA | TRBJ1-2 | NA | TRBV6-2/TRBV6-3 | TGTGCCAGCAGTTACTCGTACCGGGACACCGAGGGCTATGGCTACACCTTC | CASSYSYRDTEGYGYTF
many | TRBJ2-3 | NA | TRBV20-1 | TGCAGTGCTAGAGCCTCCGCGGCTTCAGATACGCAGTATTTT | CSARASAASDTQYF
many | TRBJ2-5 | TRBD1 | TRBV12-3/TRBV12-4 | TGTGCCAGCAGGTTATCGAGCCAGACAGGGACAGAGACCCAGTACTTC | CASRLSSQTGTETQYF
few | TRBJ2-7 | TRBD1 | TRBV10-3 | TGTGCCATCAGTGATGCCCGGACAGGGGCCGTGTCCGAGCAGTACTTC | CAISDARTGAVSEQYF
few | TRBJ2-5 | NA | TRBV28 | TGTGCCAGCAGTTTTATGGGGGTGGAGACCCAGTACTTC | CASSFMGVETQYF
NA | TRBJ2-3 | NA | TRBV19 | TGTGCCAGTAGGGCGTATGGCAGGGTCACAGATACGCAGTATTTT | CASRAYGRVTDTQYF
NA | TRBJ1-3 | NA | TRBV12-3/TRBV12-4 | TGTGCCAGCAGTTTGGCCCCGTCGGGGGCTGCTGGAAACACCATATATTTT | CASSLAPSGAAGNTIYF
NA | TRBJ2-1 | TRBD2 | TRBV20-1 | TGCAGTGCGCCCAGCGGGAGCTGGTACAATGAGCAGTTCTTC | CSAPSGSWYNEQFF
NA | TRBJ2-7 | TRBD1 | TRBV5-1 | TGCGCCAGCAGCAGGACAGGCCCCGACGAGCAGTACTTC | CASSRTGPDEQYF
many | TRBJ2-1 | NA | TRBV20-1 | TGCAGTGCTGCCGATCCCACCTCCTACAATGAGCAGTTCTTC | CSAADPTSYNEQFF
many | TRBJ2-2 | NA | TRBV5-1 | TGCGCCAGCAGCTTGGGAGGGAGGACGAACACCGGGGAGCTGTTTTTT | CASSLGGRTNTGELFF
few | TRBJ1-1 | NA | TRBV13 | TGTGCCAGCAGCTTAGGCGCCAGGGTCACTGAAGCTTTCTTT | CASSLGARVTEAFF
few | TRBJ2-3 | TRBD2 | TRBV20-1 | TGCAGTGCTAGTGCGGGAGAGGGCGCAGATACGCAGTATTTT | CSASAGEGADTQYF
NA | TRBJ2-7 | NA | TRBV2 | TGTGCCAGCAGTGAATCTGGGGCCGACACAGGTACACTGGGGGAGCAGTACTTC | CASSESGADTGTLGEQYF
NA | TRBJ2-1 | NA | TRBV6-5 | TGTGCCAGCAGTTCACGTGATGAGCAGTTCTTC | CASSSRDEQFF
many | TRBJ1-2 | NA | TRBV27 | TGTGCCAGCAGTTCCGTGAGGGACACCAGAAGCTATGGCTACACCTTC | CASSSVRDTRSYGYTF
few | TRBJ1-1 | NA | TRBV19 | TGTGCCAGTACCCCCTGGAGTGGGGATCGAACTGAAGCTTTCTTT | CASTPWSGDRTEAFF
many | TRBJ2-2 | NA | TRBV19 | TGTGCCAGTAGTATTACGGCGGGCACCGGGGAGCTGTTTTTT | CASSITAGTGELFF
few | TRBJ1-5 | NA | TRBV2 | TGTGCCAGCAGTGAACAAGGGGTGCCTAAAGTGAGGCAGCCCCAGCATTTT | CASSEQGVPKVRQPQHF
many | TRBJ1-2 | NA | TRBV20-1 | TGCAGTGCTGAGACGGGTAACTATGGCTACACCTTC | CSAETGNYGYTF
NA | TRBJ2-3 | NA | TRBV6-2/TRBV6-3 | TGTGCCAGCACTAGGGTTGGCACAGATACGCAGTATTTT | CASTRVGTDTQYF
few | TRBJ2-1 | NA | TRBV6-2/TRBV6-3 | TGTGCCAGCAGTTACTCGATACTAGCAGGAGTTTACAATGAGCAGTTCTTC | CASSYSILAGVYNEQFF
NA | TRBJ1-5 | NA | TRBV6-2/TRBV6-3 | TGTGCCAGTGACAGGCCATTCACTAATCAGCCCCAGCATTTT | CASDRPFTNQPQHF
NA | TRBJ2-3 | TRBD2 | TRBV7-2 | TGTGCCAGCAGCTTAAACCCCCCCCTAGCGGGAGGCACAGATACGCAGTATTTT | CASSLNPPLAGGTDTQYF
many | TRBJ2-3 | TRBD1 | TRBV18 | TGTGCCAGCTCACCCGGACAGGGACGCACAGATACGCAGTATTTT | CASSPGQGRTDTQYF
few | TRBJ2-5 | TRBD2 | TRBV5-8 | TGTGCCAGCAGGCCTAGAACTAGCGGGGAGGAAGGATTGAAGACCCAGTACTTC | CASRPRTSGEEGLKTQYF
few | TRBJ2-5 | TRBD1 | TRBV2 | TGTGCCAGCAACCGGGACAGAGAGACCCAGTACTTC | CASNRDRETQYF
many | TRBJ2-7 | TRBD2 | TRBV20-1 | TGCAGTGCCTCGACTAGCGTAACCTCCTACGAGCAGTACTTC | CSASTSVTSYEQYF